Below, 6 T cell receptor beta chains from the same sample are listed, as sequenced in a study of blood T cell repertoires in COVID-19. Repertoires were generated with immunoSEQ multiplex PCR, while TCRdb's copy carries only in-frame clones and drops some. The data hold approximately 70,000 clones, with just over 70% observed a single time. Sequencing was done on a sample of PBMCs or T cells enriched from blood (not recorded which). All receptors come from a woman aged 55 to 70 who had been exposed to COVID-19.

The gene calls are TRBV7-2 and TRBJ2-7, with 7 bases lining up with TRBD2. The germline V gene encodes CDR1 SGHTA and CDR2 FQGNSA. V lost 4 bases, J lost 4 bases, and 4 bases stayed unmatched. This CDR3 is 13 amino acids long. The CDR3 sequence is CASSSISGYEQYF. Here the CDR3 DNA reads TGTGCCAGCAGCTCGATTAGCGGGTACGAGCAGTACTTC.

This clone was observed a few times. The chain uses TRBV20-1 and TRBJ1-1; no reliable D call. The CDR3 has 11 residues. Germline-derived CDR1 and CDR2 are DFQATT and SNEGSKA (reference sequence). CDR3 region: CRVSGGTEAFF. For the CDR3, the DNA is TGCAGGGTGAGTGGAGGCACTGAAGCTTTCTTT.

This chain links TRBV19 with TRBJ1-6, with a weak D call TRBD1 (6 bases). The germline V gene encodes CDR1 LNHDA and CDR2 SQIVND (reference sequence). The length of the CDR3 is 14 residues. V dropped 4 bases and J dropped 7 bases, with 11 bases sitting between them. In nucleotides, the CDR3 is TGTGCCAGTAGTAGGGGTCAGGGGAATTCACCCCTCCACTTT. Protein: CASSRGQGNSPLHF.

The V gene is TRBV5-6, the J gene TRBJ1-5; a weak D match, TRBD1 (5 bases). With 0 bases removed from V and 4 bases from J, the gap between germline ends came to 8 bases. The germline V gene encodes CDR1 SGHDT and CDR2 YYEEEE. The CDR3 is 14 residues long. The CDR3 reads CASSLVGGNQPQHF. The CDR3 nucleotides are TGTGCCAGCAGCTTGGTGGGGGGTAATCAGCCCCAGCATTTT.

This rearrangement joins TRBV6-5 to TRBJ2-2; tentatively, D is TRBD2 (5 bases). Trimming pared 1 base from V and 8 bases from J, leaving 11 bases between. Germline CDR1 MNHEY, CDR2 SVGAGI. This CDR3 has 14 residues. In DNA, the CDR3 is TGTGCCAGCAGTTACTTGAGGGCGGAGGGGGAGCTGTTTTTT. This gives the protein CASSYLRAEGELFF.

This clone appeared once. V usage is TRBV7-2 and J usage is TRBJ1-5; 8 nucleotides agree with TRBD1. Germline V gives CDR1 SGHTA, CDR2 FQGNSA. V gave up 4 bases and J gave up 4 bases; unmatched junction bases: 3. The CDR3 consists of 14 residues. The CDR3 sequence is CASSSRQGNQPQHF. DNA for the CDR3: TGTGCCAGCAGCTCGCGACAGGGGAATCAGCCCCAGCATTTT.